Listed here is a single TCR beta chain. Its antigen is still unknown. These data are taken from a study of T cells in Graves' hyperthyroidism and ophthalmopathy. The study, taken as a whole, reports: Researchers report that a 13 V-J model separated ophthalmopathy from stable hyperthyroidism. In the blood, most expanded thyroid clonotypes above 0.001 appeared as well.

Diagnoses were established using clinical symptoms, serum thyroxine and TRAb, thyroid ultrasound and orbital computed tomography. The TCR beta CDR3 regions underwent amplification using RNA transcripts as the source. Researchers ran a first-round RT-PCR on the TCR CDR3 using the HTBI primer set. TCRdb recomputed calls from the multiplex PCR reads with MiXCR, one row per CDR3 protein. The table lists about 570,000 distinct CDR3 sequences, 46% of them singletons. The CDR3 loop spans 13 amino acids. Germline loops: CDR1 SGHNT, CDR2 YENEEA. The V gene is TRBV11-3, the J gene TRBJ2-5; no reliable D call. Judging by the DNA end, TRBJ2-1 fits better; the J call may be wrong. This clonotype originated in an adult woman with Graves' disease, either hyperthyroidism or ophthalmopathy (not recorded which). The source material was peripheral blood or thyroid tissue (not recorded which). CDR3 coding DNA: TGTGCCAGCAGCTTAGATCGAGGCGCTGAGCAGTTCTTC. Its protein is CASSLDRGAEQFF.